This TCR beta chain was recorded in a study of blood T cell repertoires in COVID-19. Authors' processing steps: It was from reference gene primer amplification that nucleated cell counts were estimated. Data came from immunoSEQ multiplex PCR; TCRdb stores just in-frame clones and leaves some out. That table supplies the V and J calls and clone size; D and trimming were determined from the DNA. This table holds some 100,000 clones, 92% found once. The ends were cut back, 1 base at V and 2 bases at J, with 8 bases in the middle. Germline V CDR1 and CDR2: SNHLY, FYNNEI. CDR3 size: 14 residues. The TCR sequence derives from an older man with acute or convalescent COVID-19. This sequence joins TRBV2 and TRBJ1-2, with D unclear. Sequencing was done on a sample of peripheral blood. CDR3 region: CASSEVAANYGYTF. CDR3 sequence (DNA): TGTGCCAGCAGTGAAGTGGCGGCAAACTATGGCTACACCTTC.